Presented here are 14 T cell receptor beta chains from one specimen sequenced in a study of regulatory T cells in long-lasting Graves disease. Time point defined: newly diagnosed GD, antithyroid drugs for less than 3 months. From RNA extracted from PBMCs, the TCR library was made. Library construction for TCR beta used iRepertoire HTBI primers and Arm-PCR of CDR3 regions. TCRdb used MiXCR to reprocess the multiplex PCR reads, holding one entry per CDR3 protein. This table holds hundreds of thousands of distinct CDR3 sequences, 15% to 20% found once. The sequencing here drew on peripheral blood mononuclear cells (PBMCs), taken at new diagnosis, from a patient treated with antithyroid drugs. These receptors originate from a female donor with Graves disease.

The chain recombines TRBV20-1 with TRBJ2-4; a possible D gene is TRBD1 (6 bases). The CDR3 length is 13 residues. Germline V gene data show CDR1 as DFQATT and CDR2 as SNEGSKA (reference sequence). Trimming pared 5 bases from V and 3 bases from J, leaving 11 bases between. CDR3: CSAETGGKNIQYF. As DNA, the CDR3 is TGCAGTGCTGAGACAGGTGGCAAAAACATTCAGTACTTC.

This clonotype was recorded many times. The chain recombines TRBV12-3 or TRBV12-4 with TRBJ2-1; possible D gene TRBD1, 6 bases. The CDR3 has 14 residues. V was shortened by 6 bases and J by 4 bases, with 13 bases between the two germline ends. The CDR3 DNA reads TGTGCCAGCAGCCCAGGGGCCCGATACAATGAGCAGTTCTTC. Its protein is CASSPGARYNEQFF.

The chain employs TRBV12-5 and TRBJ2-1; D gene ambiguous. The CDR3 totals 13 residues. Per the germline V gene, CDR1 is LGHNT and CDR2 is FRNRAP. Trimming took off 1 base at V and 11 bases at J, with 12 bases between the two ends. The CDR3: CASGLAVHRKQFF. The CDR3 DNA reads as TGTGCTAGTGGTTTGGCAGTCCATCGTAAGCAGTTCTTC.

The chain links TRBV2 to TRBJ2-1; TRBD2 agrees at 12 bases. From germline, CDR1 is SNHLY and CDR2 FYNNEI. The length of the CDR3 is 15 residues. The ends lost 8 bases at V and 9 bases at J; junction bases unmatched: 11. For the CDR3, the DNA is TGTGCCAGCGTTACCGGACTAGCGGGAATCTTTGAGCAGTTCTTC. This translates into CASVTGLAGIFEQFF.

This clonotype was counted at least ten times. CDR3 protein: CASSLVGAGANVLTF. Here the CDR3 DNA reads TGCGCCAGCAGCTTGGTGGGGGCTGGGGCCAACGTCCTGACTTTC. The chain has TRBV5-1 and TRBJ2-6; either TRBD1 or TRBD2 may supply D (5 bases each). In germline, CDR1 is SGHRS, CDR2 YFSETQ. V lost 0 bases and J 2 bases, leaving 6 bases between the germline ends. The CDR3 is made up of 15 amino acids.

The V call is TRBV5-6, the J call TRBJ2-6, with D perhaps given as TRBD1 or TRBD2 (5 bases each). Germline assignment: CDR1 SGHDT and CDR2 YYEEEE. This CDR3 comprises 17 residues. Trimming shortened V by 0 bases and J by 2 bases, and 12 bases separated the two germline ends. DNA for the CDR3: TGTGCCAGCAGCTTGGTCCAGGGAGAGGCTGGGGCCAACGTCCTGACTTTC. Its protein product is CASSLVQGEAGANVLTF.

Many counts were recorded for this clonotype. The gene calls are TRBV6-1 and TRBJ2-1; a possible D gene is TRBD2 (6 bases). The germline V gene has CDR1 MNHNS and CDR2 SASEGT. This CDR3 comprises 13 residues. Trimming stripped 7 bases from V and 8 bases from J, with 15 bases between. The CDR3 sequence is CASKEGPGDEQFF. The CDR3, as DNA: TGTGCCAGCAAAGAAGGACCGGGGGATGAGCAGTTCTTC.

The chain combines TRBV4-1 with TRBJ1-4; D not resolved. The CDR3 has 16 residues. Per the germline V gene, CDR1 is MGHRA and CDR2 is YSYEKL. The germline V and J ends were trimmed by 1 base and 7 bases, with 16 bases remaining between them. CDR3 loop: CASSQGVGALGEKLFF. The CDR3 region has the DNA TGCGCCAGCAGCCAAGGGGTTGGTGCGTTAGGTGAAAAACTGTTTTTT.

This clonotype was observed a few times. The CDR3 loop is CASRPGGRPYNSPLHF. DNA of the CDR3: TGTGCCAGCCGGCCCGGGGGGCGCCCCTATAATTCACCCCTCCACTTT. V usage is TRBV6-1 and J usage is TRBJ1-6; D is possibly TRBD1 (6 bases). The V end lost 8 bases, the J end lost 2 bases, and 16 bases lay between the germline ends. This CDR3 is built from 16 residues. Germline V gene sequence: CDR1 MNHNS, CDR2 SASEGT.

The chain uses TRBV27 and TRBJ2-5, with 14 nucleotides matching TRBD2. Germline V gene data show CDR1 as MNHEY and CDR2 as SMNVEV (reference sequence). V shed 5 bases and J 5 bases; nucleotides not matched to a gene: 10. The CDR3 length is 17 residues. The DNA for the CDR3 is TGTGCCAGCAGTGGAAGGGGACTAGCGGGAGCCGGGGAGACCCAGTACTTC. This encodes CASSGRGLAGAGETQYF.

This clonotype came up once. The chain has TRBV20-1 and TRBJ1-4; D might be TRBD1 (5 bases). CDR1 DFQATT and CDR2 SNEGSKA come from the germline V gene (reference sequence). The ends were cut back, 4 bases at V and 6 bases at J, with 12 bases in the middle. CDR3 size: 13 residues. CDR3 nucleotides: TGCAGTGCTAATCTGGGGCGGGATGAAAAACTGTTTTTT. Protein: CSANLGRDEKLFF.

A note on this clonotype: This is likely an artifact of a read error, given a far larger clone one base away. The chain is built from TRBV11-3 and TRBJ2-2, with D possibly TRBD1 on 5 matching bases. Trimming removed 1 base from V and 6 bases from J, with 15 bases in between. Germline-derived CDR1 and CDR2 are SGHNT and YENEEA. This CDR3 is built from 16 residues. Here the CDR3 reads CASSLGGPRVSGELFF. CDR3 nucleotides: TGTGCCAGCAGCTTAGGGGGCCCAAGGGTCTCCGGGGAGCTGTTTTTT.

This clonotype was detected ten times or more. The chain couples TRBV30 to TRBJ1-2; D unresolved. Germline lookup yields CDR1 GTSNPN and CDR2 SVGIG (reference sequence). CDR3 length: 13 amino acids. V lost 0 bases, J lost 7 bases, and 12 bases lay in between. The CDR3 DNA reads as TGTGCCTGGAGTGTCGGTGAGAGTGCTGGCTACACCTTC. It codes for CAWSVGESAGYTF.

This rearrangement joins TRBV15 to TRBJ2-1; D is perhaps TRBD2 (6 bases). Germline V CDR1 and CDR2: LNHNV, YYDKDF (reference sequence). The germline V and J ends were trimmed by 2 bases and 0 bases, with 14 bases remaining between them. CDR3 length equals 17 residues. The CDR3 bases are TGTGCCACCAGCAGATACGCGGGACCCAGCTCCTACAATGAGCAGTTCTTC. This encodes CATSRYAGPSSYNEQFF.